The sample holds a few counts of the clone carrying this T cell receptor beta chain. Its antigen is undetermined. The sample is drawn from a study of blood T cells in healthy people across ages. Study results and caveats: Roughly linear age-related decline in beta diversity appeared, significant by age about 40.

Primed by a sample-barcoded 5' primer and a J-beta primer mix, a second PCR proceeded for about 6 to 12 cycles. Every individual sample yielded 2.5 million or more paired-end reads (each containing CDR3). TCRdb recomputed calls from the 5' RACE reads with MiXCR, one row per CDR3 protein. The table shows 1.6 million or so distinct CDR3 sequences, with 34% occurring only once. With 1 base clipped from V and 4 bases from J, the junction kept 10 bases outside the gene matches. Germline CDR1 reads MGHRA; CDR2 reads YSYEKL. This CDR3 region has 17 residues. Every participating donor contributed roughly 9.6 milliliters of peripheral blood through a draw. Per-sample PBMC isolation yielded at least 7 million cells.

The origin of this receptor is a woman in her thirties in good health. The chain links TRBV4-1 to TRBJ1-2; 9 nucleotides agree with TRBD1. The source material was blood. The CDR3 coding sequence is TGCGCCAGCAGCCAAGGTACAGGGGGCCGCAGCTTCTATGGCTACACCTTC. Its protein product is CASSQGTGGRSFYGYTF.